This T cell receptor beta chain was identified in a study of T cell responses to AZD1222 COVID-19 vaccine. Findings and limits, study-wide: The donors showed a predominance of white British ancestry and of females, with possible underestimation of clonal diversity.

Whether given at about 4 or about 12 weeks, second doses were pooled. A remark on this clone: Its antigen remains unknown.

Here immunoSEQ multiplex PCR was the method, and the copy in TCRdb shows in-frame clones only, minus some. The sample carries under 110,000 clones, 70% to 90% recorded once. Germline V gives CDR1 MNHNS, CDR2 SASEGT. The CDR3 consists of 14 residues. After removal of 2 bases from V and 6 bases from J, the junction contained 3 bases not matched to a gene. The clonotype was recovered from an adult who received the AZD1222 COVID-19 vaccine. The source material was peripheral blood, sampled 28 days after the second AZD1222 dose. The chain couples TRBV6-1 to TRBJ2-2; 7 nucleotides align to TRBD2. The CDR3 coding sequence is TGTGCCAGCAGTGAAAGCGGGGAAGCCGGGGAGCTGTTTTTT. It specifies CASSESGEAGELFF.